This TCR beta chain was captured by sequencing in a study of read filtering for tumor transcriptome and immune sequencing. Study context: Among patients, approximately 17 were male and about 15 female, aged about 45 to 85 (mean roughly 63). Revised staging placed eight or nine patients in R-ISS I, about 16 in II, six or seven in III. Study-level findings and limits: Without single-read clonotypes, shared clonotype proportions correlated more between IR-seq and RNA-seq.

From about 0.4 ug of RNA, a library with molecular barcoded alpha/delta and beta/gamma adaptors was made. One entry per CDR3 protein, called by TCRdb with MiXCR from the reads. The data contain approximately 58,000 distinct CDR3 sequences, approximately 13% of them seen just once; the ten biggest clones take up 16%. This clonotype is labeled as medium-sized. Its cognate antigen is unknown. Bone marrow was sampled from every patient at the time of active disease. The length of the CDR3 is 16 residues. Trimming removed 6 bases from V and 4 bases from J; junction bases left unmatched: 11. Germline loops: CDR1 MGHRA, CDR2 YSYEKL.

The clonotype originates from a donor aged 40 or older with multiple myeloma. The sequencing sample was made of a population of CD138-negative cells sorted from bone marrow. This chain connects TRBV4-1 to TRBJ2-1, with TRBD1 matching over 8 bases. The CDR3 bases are TGCGCCAGCAGGACGACCTGGGACAGGTCTTACAATGAGCAGTTCTTC. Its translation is CASRTTWDRSYNEQFF.